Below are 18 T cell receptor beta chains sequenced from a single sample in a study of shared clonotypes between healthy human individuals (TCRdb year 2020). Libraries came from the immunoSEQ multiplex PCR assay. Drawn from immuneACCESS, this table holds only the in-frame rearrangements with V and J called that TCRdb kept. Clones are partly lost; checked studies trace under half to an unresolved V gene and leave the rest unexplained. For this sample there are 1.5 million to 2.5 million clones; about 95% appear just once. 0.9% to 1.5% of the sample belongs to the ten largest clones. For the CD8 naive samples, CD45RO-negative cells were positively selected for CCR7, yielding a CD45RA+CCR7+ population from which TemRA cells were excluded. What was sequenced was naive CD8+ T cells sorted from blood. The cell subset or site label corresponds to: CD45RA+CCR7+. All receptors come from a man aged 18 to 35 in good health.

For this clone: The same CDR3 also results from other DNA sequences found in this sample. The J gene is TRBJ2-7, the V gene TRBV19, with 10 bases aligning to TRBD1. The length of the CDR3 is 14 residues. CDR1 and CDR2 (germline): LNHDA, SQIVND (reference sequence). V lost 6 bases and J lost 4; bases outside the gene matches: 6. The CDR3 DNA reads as TGTGCCAGTAGCGGGACAGGGGCATCTTACGAGCAGTACTTC. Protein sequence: CASSGTGASYEQYF.

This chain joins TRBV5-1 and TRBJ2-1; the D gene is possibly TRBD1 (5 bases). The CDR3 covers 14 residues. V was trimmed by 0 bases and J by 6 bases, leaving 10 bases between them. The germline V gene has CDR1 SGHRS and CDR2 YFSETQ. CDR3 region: CASSLGARGNEQFF. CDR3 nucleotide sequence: TGCGCCAGCAGCTTGGGGGCTAGGGGCAATGAGCAGTTCTTC.

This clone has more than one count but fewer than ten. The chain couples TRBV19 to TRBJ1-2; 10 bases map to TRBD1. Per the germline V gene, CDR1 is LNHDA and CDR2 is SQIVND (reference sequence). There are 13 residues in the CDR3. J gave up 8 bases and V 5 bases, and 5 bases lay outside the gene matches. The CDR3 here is CASSDGTGEGYTF. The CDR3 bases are TGTGCCAGTAGTGACGGGACAGGGGAAGGCTACACCTTC.

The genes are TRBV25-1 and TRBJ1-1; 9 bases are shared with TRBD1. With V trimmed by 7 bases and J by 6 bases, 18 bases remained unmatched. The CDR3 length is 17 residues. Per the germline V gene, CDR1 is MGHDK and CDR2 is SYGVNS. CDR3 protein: CASTATGGAGPSAEAFF. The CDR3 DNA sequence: TGTGCCAGCACGGCAACAGGGGGCGCGGGGCCCAGCGCTGAAGCTTTCTTT.

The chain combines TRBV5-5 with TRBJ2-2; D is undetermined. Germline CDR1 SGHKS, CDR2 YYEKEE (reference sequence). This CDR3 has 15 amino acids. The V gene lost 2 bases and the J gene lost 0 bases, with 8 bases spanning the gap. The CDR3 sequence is CASSLDGPNTGELFF. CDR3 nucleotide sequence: TGTGCCAGCAGCTTAGACGGACCGAACACCGGGGAGCTGTTTTTT.

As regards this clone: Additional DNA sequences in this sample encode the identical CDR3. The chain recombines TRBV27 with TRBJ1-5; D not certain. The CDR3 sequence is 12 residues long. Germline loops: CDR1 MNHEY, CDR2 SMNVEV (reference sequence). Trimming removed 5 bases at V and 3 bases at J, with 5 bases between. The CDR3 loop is CASSASNQPQHF. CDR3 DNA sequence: TGTGCCAGCAGTGCATCCAATCAGCCCCAGCATTTT.

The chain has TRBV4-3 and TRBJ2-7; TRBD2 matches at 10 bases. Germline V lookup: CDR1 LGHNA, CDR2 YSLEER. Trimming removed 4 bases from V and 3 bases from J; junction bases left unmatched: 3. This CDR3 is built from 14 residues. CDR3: CASSPSGSIYEQYF. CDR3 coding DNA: TGCGCCAGCAGCCCTAGCGGGAGTATCTACGAGCAGTACTTC.

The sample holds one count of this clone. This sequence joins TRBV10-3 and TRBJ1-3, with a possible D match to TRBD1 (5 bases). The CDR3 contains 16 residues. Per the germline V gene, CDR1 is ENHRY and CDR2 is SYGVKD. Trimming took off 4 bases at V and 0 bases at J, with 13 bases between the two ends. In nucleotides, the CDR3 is TGTGCCATCAGTGCCCCCGGGACGAGCTCTGGAAACACCATATATTTT. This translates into CAISAPGTSSGNTIYF.

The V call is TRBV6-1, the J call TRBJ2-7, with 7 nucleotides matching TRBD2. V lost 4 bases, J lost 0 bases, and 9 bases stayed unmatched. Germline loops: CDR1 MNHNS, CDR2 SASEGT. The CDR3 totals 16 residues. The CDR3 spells CASSGVVGGSSYEQYF. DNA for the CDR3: TGTGCCAGCAGTGGGGTCGTGGGAGGGAGCTCCTACGAGCAGTACTTC.

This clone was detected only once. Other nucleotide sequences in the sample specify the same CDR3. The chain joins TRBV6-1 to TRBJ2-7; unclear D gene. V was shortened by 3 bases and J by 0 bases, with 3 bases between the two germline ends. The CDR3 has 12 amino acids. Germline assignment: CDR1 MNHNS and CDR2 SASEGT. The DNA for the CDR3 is TGTGCCAGCAGTGAGAGCTCCTACGAGCAGTACTTC. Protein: CASSESSYEQYF.

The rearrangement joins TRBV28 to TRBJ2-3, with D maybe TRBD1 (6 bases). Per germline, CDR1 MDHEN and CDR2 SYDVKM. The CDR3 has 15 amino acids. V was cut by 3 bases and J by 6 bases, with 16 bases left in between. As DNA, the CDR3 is TGTGCCAGCAGTTTCCCCCAGGACAGCGTTGATACGCAGTATTTT. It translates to CASSFPQDSVDTQYF.

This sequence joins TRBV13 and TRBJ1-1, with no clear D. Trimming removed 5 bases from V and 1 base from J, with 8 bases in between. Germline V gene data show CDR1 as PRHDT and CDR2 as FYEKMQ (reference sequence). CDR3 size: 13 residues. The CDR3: CASSLHQNTEAFF. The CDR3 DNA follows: TGTGCCAGCAGCCTACACCAGAACACTGAAGCTTTCTTT.

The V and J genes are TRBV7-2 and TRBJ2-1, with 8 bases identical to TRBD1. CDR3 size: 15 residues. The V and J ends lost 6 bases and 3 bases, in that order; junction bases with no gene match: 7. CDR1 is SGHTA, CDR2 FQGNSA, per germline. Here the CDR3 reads CASSTRQGNYNEQFF. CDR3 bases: TGTGCCAGCAGTACCAGACAGGGGAACTACAATGAGCAGTTCTTC. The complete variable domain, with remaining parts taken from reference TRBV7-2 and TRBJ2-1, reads GAGVSQSPSNKVTEKGKDVELRCDPISGHTALYWYRQSLGQGLEFLIYFQGNSAPDKSGLPSDRFSAERTGGSVSTLTIQRTQQEDSAVYLCASSTRQGNYNEQFFGPGTRLTVL.

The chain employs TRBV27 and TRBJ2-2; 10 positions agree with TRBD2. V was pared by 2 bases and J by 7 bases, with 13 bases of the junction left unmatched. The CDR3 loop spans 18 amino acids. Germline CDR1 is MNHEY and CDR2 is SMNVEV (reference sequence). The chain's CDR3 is CASSLIMRASGSHGELFF. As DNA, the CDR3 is TGTGCCAGCAGTTTAATTATGAGGGCTAGCGGGAGCCACGGGGAGCTGTTTTTT.

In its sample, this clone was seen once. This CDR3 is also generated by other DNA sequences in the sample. Written as DNA, the CDR3 is TGCGCCAGCAGCTTGGCGGGGGGTGGTTACAATGAGCAGTTCTTC. It translates to CASSLAGGGYNEQFF. This chain links TRBV5-1 with TRBJ2-1, with TRBD2 matching 7 bases. The trim removed 0 bases at V and 4 bases at J, leaving 4 bases unmatched. The germline CDR1 and CDR2 sequences are SGHRS and YFSETQ. The CDR3 is 15 residues long.

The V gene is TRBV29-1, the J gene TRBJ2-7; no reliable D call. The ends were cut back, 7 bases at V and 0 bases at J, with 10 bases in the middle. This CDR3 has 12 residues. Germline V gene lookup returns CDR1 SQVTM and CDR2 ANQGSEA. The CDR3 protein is CSGLNPSYEQYF. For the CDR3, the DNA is TGCAGCGGACTCAACCCCTCCTACGAGCAGTACTTC.

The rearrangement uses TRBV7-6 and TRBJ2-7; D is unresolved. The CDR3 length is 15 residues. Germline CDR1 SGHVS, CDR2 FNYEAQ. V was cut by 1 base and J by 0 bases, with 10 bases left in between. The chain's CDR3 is CASSLEAHFSYEQYF. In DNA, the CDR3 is TGTGCCAGCAGCTTAGAGGCTCATTTCTCCTACGAGCAGTACTTC.

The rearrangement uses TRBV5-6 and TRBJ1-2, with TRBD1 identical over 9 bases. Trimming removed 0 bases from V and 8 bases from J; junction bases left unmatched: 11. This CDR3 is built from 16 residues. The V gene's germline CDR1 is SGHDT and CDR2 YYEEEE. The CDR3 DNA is TGTGCCAGCAGCTTGGCAGCTGGACAGGGGTACGGAGGCTACACCTTC. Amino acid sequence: CASSLAAGQGYGGYTF.